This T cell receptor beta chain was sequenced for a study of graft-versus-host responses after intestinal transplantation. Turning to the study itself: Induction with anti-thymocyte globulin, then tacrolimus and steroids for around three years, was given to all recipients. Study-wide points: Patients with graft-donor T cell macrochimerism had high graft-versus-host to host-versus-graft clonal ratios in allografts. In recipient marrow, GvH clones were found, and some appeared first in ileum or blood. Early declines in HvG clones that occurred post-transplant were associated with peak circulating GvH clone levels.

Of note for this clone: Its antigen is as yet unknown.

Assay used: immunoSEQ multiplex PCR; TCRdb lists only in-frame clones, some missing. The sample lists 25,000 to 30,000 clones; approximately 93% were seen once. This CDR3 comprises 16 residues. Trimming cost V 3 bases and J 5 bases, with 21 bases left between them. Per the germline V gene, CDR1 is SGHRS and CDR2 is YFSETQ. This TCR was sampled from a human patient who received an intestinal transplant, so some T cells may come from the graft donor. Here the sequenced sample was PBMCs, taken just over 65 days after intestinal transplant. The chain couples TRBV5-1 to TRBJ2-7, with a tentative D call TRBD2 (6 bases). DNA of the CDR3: TGCGCCAGCAGCTACCGGGGACTCCCTGGCCCCCACGAGCAGTACTTC. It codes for CASSYRGLPGPHEQYF.